This TCR beta chain was identified during a study of CD8 T cells in Susac syndrome (dated by TCRdb to about 2019). With respect to the entire study: Repertoire sequencing was used to test whether CD8+ T cell activation and differentiation in Susac syndrome was antigen driven. The clonality of the CD8+ T cell repertoire was compared across some eleven healthy donors, about 14 Susac syndrome patients and roughly 16 multiple sclerosis patients. The paper's findings and limits, for the study overall: The study acknowledged that relatively few individuals were included in the TCR sequencing and HLA analysis.

Peripheral blood CD8+ and CD4+ T cells from healthy donors, Susac syndrome patients and multiple sclerosis patients were profiled by high-throughput TCR beta sequencing. The multiple sclerosis controls were treatment-naive patients who had stable or active relapsing-remitting disease and met the revised McDonald criteria. Bulk CD8+ and CD4+ T cells were purified by magnetic negative isolation, whereas CD8+ TEMRA cells were enriched by FACS. Blood was collected in EDTA tubes and processed within 24 hours, with PBMCs isolated through density gradient centrifugation. PBMCs intended for TCR sequencing were cryopreserved in liquid nitrogen and were subsequently thawed in a 37 degrees C water bath. The sorted or isolated CD4+, CD8+ and CD8+ TEMRA cells reached a purity of at least 90%. RNA was extracted using the RNeasy kit, and roughly 0.5 to 1 ug of the RNA was reverse transcribed with random hexamers. The immunoSEQ multiplex PCR assay, covering 54 Vbeta and 13 Jbeta segments, was used to amplify TCR beta CDR3 regions. To correct PCR amplification bias, a synthetic template baseline was used for both primer optimization and computational correction. On the authors' methods: Only productive sequences were kept, with reads annotated to V, D and J genes according to IMGT and analyzed in immunoSEQ Analyzer. Clonality was calculated as one minus the Shannon entropy normalized by log2 of the number of productive unique sequences. Public and private clones were assessed among the 100 most prevalent clones of each patient and control. A clone was defined as Susac-specific if it was absent from the healthy and MS cohorts, from roughly 990 published viral clones and from other ImmuneACCESS disease sequences. Starting from the raw public reads, TCRdb applied fastp trimming at Q25, assembled clones with MiXCR and retained in-frame beta chains. Each entry is one CDR3 protein sequence, shown with its most common DNA and genes. The V and J calls were not made by the authors but by TCRdb's processing. Here the sample has about 400,000 distinct CDR3 sequences; approximately 85% occur a single time. Roughly 0.1% of the sample comes from the top ten.

From cysteine to phenylalanine, the CDR3 is 16 amino acids long. Only the CDR3 portion is preserved as DNA: 48 bases, with reading frame beginning at the first base. CDR1 and CDR2 were assigned from the germline V gene (reference sequence) as LGHDT and YNNKEL. Trimming removed 0 bases from V and 7 bases from J, leaving 15 bases between the germline ends. Note on this clonotype: No antigen is known for it. No qualities accompany the bases; no much larger clone lies one base away.

The sample was CD8+ T cells from PBMCs. This clonotype was sampled from a human donor with multiple sclerosis. The chain was built from TRBV3-1 and TRBJ2-2; no D gene is confidently identified. The nucleotide sequence is TGTGCCAGCAGCCAAGATTCGAAGACAAATAACGGGGAGCTGTTTTTT. It specifies CASSQDSKTNNGELFF.